This T cell receptor beta chain was sequenced in a study of human T cells and chemical hapten exposure. Time point noted: pre-sensitization, week 0. The treatment denotes: therapeutic diphenylcyclopropenone sensitization with weekly scalp DPC. Unfractionated whole blood yielded the extracted total RNA. Between the trimmed V and J ends, which lost 0 bases and 8 bases, there was a span of 22 bases. Germline V gene lookup returns CDR1 DFQATT and CDR2 SNEGSKA (reference sequence). The CDR3 loop spans 16 amino acids. MiXCR, applied by TCRdb to the RACE reads, yields one record per CDR3 protein. The table records roughly 100,000 distinct CDR3 sequences, 9.6% of them present only once.

The V and J genes are TRBV20-1 and TRBJ1-1; D is possibly TRBD1 (5 bases). This specimen consisted of whole blood, obtained in connection with sensitization to the hapten diphenylcyclopropenone (DPC). The TCR was taken from a middle-aged woman with alopecia areata. Some clones in this sample may be carry-over from other donors' samples. For the CDR3, the DNA is TGCAGTGCTAGAGATTGGGACTTCGGGGGTAGCTCCGAAGCTTTCTTT. Translation: CSARDWDFGGSSEAFF.